What follows are 6 T cell receptor beta chains derived from one specimen sequenced in a study of T cell clonotyping in hematopoietic cell transplantation. The sample's time point: recipient sample about 28 days before transplant, after cytoreduction. Profiled with immunoSEQ multiplex PCR; TCRdb holds only in-frame clones, not every one. This sample carries roughly 13,000 clones, around 80% of them seen once, and the ten largest clones take more than 15%. Sequencing used peripheral blood mononuclear cells, obtained before stem cell transplant. These receptors originate from a man in his 60s with acute myeloid leukemia. Some clones in this sample may be carry-over from other donors' samples.

The CDR3 is CASSYSGPSGGELFF. In nucleotides, the CDR3 is TGTGCCAGCAGTTACTCTGGACCTAGCGGCGGGGAGCTGTTTTTT. The chain employs TRBV6-6 and TRBJ2-2, with 7 bases that match TRBD2. The trim removed 0 bases at V and 7 bases at J, leaving 5 bases unmatched. Germline values: CDR1 MNHNY, CDR2 SVGAGI (reference sequence). The CDR3 sequence is 15 residues long.

The V call is TRBV12-5, the J call TRBJ1-2; D may be TRBD1 (5 bases). The CDR3 contains 15 residues. V lost 0 bases and J 7 bases, leaving 15 bases between the germline ends. CDR1 and CDR2 (germline): LGHNT, FRNRAP. CDR3 sequence reads: CASGLVTWGVGGYTF. CDR3 bases: TGTGCTAGTGGTTTGGTAACATGGGGGGTAGGTGGCTACACCTTC.

The chain carries TRBV29-1 and TRBJ2-2, with 10 bases aligning to TRBD1. V was clipped by 2 bases and J by 3 bases; unmatched bases: 6. The CDR3 is made up of 16 amino acids. The germline gives CDR1 SQVTM, CDR2 ANQGSEA. The CDR3 DNA reads TGCAGCGTTGAAAGGGGACAGGGGAGGGACACCGGGGAGCTGTTTTTT. As protein: CSVERGQGRDTGELFF.

The chain links TRBV30 to TRBJ1-1; D call uncertain. The CDR3 extends over 10 amino acids. From germline, CDR1 is GTSNPN and CDR2 SVGIG (reference sequence). The germline V and J ends were trimmed by 5 bases and 4 bases, with 5 bases remaining between them. DNA of the CDR3: TGTGCCTGGGGGTTCACTGAAGCTTTCTTT. It is translated as CAWGFTEAFF.

The chain joins TRBV7-3 to TRBJ2-3; 8 bases align to TRBD2. J was trimmed by 0 bases and V by 5 bases; bases with no gene match: 4. CDR1 and CDR2 (germline): SGHTA, FQGTGA. The CDR3 is made up of 15 amino acids. The CDR3 nucleotides read TGTGCCAGCAGCATAGCGGGGACTAGCACAGATACGCAGTATTTT. The encoded protein is CASSIAGTSTDTQYF.

This clone has just one count. The chain is built from TRBV5-1 and TRBJ1-2; weak D call: TRBD1 (5 bases). V lost 0 bases and J 6 bases, leaving 12 bases between the germline ends. Germline V gene data show CDR1 as SGHRS and CDR2 as YFSETQ. CDR3 length: 14 residues. CDR3 residues: CASSLGLTDDGYTF. In nucleotides, the CDR3 is TGCGCCAGCAGCTTGGGCCTGACAGACGATGGCTACACCTTC.